This passage covers 27 T cell receptor beta chains from one sample sequenced in a study of radiation and T cells in renal cell carcinoma. Time point meaning: blood 2 weeks post-SBRT. Treatment noted: 15 Gy SBRT to primary tumor, nephrectomy 4 weeks later. Clones were sequenced by immunoSEQ multiplex PCR, and TCRdb holds only the in-frame ones, with some missing. The sample records approximately 49,000 clones, 80% being singletons. Sample: blood, taken from a patient whose treatment included radiotherapy and nephrectomy. The receptors originated from an older woman with renal cell carcinoma.

This clone has only one observation. The chain joins TRBV19 to TRBJ2-1; 12 bases fit TRBD2. V dropped 5 bases and J dropped 9; count of bases not matched to a gene: 11. The V gene's germline CDR1 is LNHDA and CDR2 SQIVND (reference sequence). CDR3 length: 16 amino acids. CDR3 loop: CASSRHLAGGRVEQFF. The CDR3 coding sequence is TGTGCCAGTAGTCGACACCTAGCGGGGGGGCGAGTTGAGCAGTTCTTC.

The chain links TRBV5-4 to TRBJ2-5; 7 bases are shared with TRBD2. Germline CDR1 is SGHNT and CDR2 is YYREEE (reference sequence). The length of the CDR3 is 13 residues. After removal of 1 base from V and 5 bases from J, the junction contained 2 bases not matched to a gene. The CDR3 region has the DNA TGTGCCAGCAGCTTGATGGGGGGGGAGACCCAGTACTTC. This gives the protein CASSLMGGETQYF.

This clone was seen more than once but under ten times. This chain connects TRBV27 to TRBJ1-5; TRBD1 matches 8 bases. The CDR3 length is 15 residues. The V gene's germline CDR1 is MNHEY and CDR2 SMNVEV (reference sequence). The trim removed 6 bases at V and 0 bases at J, leaving 4 bases unmatched. The CDR3 sequence: CASRPGQVSNQPQHF. CDR3 DNA sequence: TGTGCCAGCAGGCCGGGACAGGTTAGCAATCAGCCCCAGCATTTT.

This chain connects TRBV5-4 to TRBJ1-2; TRBD1 matches at 11 bases. The germline gives CDR1 SGHNT, CDR2 YYREEE (reference sequence). The CDR3 has 15 amino acids. V gave up 4 bases and J gave up 5 bases; unmatched junction bases: 7. The DNA for the CDR3 is TGTGCCAGCAGCCCGGGACAGGGGGTGGTGTATGGCTACACCTTC. Residues: CASSPGQGVVYGYTF. Based on the CDR3 plus reference TRBV5-4 and TRBJ1-2, the full variable domain is ETGVTQSPTHLIKTRGQQVTLRCSSQSGHNTVSWYQQALGQGPQFIFQYYREEENGRGNFPPRFSGLQFPNYSSELNVNALELDDSALYLCASSPGQGVVYGYTFGSGTRLTVV.

The chain uses TRBV5-4 and TRBJ1-5; D uncertain. Germline V lookup: CDR1 SGHNT, CDR2 YYREEE (reference sequence). Trimming removed 3 bases from V and 0 bases from J, with 10 bases in between. The CDR3 contains 15 residues. The CDR3 is CASSSHGDSNQPQHF. The CDR3 bases are TGTGCCAGCAGCTCACACGGGGATAGCAATCAGCCCCAGCATTTT.

V is TRBV5-1 and J is TRBJ2-7; D remains unclear. This CDR3 is 10 amino acids long. Trimming removed 2 bases from V and 3 bases from J, with 0 bases in between. Germline V gene sequence: CDR1 SGHRS, CDR2 YFSETQ. CDR3 sequence (DNA): TGCGCCAGCAGCTTCTACGAGCAGTACTTC. Its translation is CASSFYEQYF.

This clone was observed a handful of times. The V gene is TRBV7-2, the J gene TRBJ1-2; no definite D call. Per the germline V gene, CDR1 is SGHTA and CDR2 is FQGNSA. This CDR3 is built from 13 residues. Deletions cut 4 bases from V and 2 bases from J, with 8 bases between. CDR3 coding DNA: TGTGCCAGCAGCTCAAGGACCAACTATGGCTACACCTTC. Protein: CASSSRTNYGYTF.

The table lists this clone with a count of one. This rearrangement joins TRBV2 to TRBJ1-2; tentatively, D is TRBD1 (5 bases). The CDR3 extends over 14 amino acids. Trimming removed 6 bases at V and 8 bases at J, with 19 bases between. From germline, CDR1 is SNHLY and CDR2 FYNNEI. For the CDR3, the DNA is TGTGCCAGCAGCAGACAGAGAGAAGTGGGGGGCTACACCTTC. Amino acid sequence: CASSRQREVGGYTF.

The chain is built from TRBV9 and TRBJ1-3, with D possibly matching TRBD1 (5 bases). CDR3 length: 17 amino acids. With 0 bases removed from V and 2 bases from J, the gap between germline ends came to 15 bases. Per the germline V gene, CDR1 is SGDLS and CDR2 is YYNGEE. The chain's CDR3 is CASSVGGQRRAGNTIYF. In nucleotides, the CDR3 is TGTGCCAGCAGCGTAGGGGGCCAGCGAAGAGCTGGAAACACCATATATTTT. The whole variable domain, remainder taken from reference TRBV9 and TRBJ1-3, is DSGVTQTPKHLITATGQRVTLRCSPRSGDLSVYWYQQSLDQGLQFLIQYYNGEERAKGNILERFSAQQFPDLHSELNLSSLELGDSALYFCASSVGGQRRAGNTIYFGEGSWLTVV.

This chain links TRBV2 with TRBJ2-3; D remains unclear. Germline CDR1 and CDR2: SNHLY and FYNNEI. The CDR3 has 12 amino acids. V was pared by 5 bases and J by 0 bases, with 3 bases between. The CDR3 loop is CASSQSTDTQYF. For the CDR3, the DNA is TGTGCCAGCAGTCAGAGCACAGATACGCAGTATTTT.

The rearrangement joins TRBV6-5 to TRBJ2-3; D ambiguous. The CDR3 is 11 residues long. Trimming stripped 6 bases from V and 11 bases from J, with 12 bases between. The germline CDR1 and CDR2 sequences are MNHEY and SVGAGI. The CDR3 region is CASSLGRRQYF. CDR3 coding DNA: TGTGCCAGCAGCTTAGGGCGGCGGCAGTATTTT.

The chain links TRBV18 to TRBJ2-1, with a possible D match to TRBD1 (6 bases). Germline V lookup: CDR1 KGHSH, CDR2 LQKENI. This CDR3 region has 16 residues. Trimming took 6 bases from V and 5 from J, leaving 20 bases between them. CDR3 nucleotides: TGTGCCAGCTCGCCAACAGGGACCCGTTTCAACAATGAGCAGTTCTTC. Translating gives CASSPTGTRFNNEQFF.

The V call is TRBV5-8, the J call TRBJ1-4; D remains unclear. Trimming took off 0 bases at V and 0 bases at J, with 9 bases between the two ends. Germline V gives CDR1 SGHTS, CDR2 YDEGEE. The CDR3 runs to 16 residues. This CDR3 is CASSLGKIPTNEKLFF. CDR3 in DNA: TGTGCCAGCAGCTTGGGAAAGATTCCAACTAATGAAAAACTGTTTTTT.

The CDR3 sequence is CASSLSWAKNTEAFF. CDR3 nucleotide sequence: TGCGCCAGCAGCTTATCTTGGGCCAAGAACACTGAAGCTTTCTTT. The V call is TRBV5-1, the J call TRBJ1-1; D remains ambiguous. CDR1 and CDR2 (germline): SGHRS, YFSETQ. Trimming removed 2 bases at V and 1 base at J, with 12 bases between. This CDR3 is 15 amino acids long.

This clone was detected only once. The genes are TRBV9 and TRBJ2-1; D gene unclear. The CDR3 consists of 12 residues. CDR1 and CDR2 from the germline V gene are SGDLS and YYNGEE. The V end lost 1 base, the J end lost 7 bases, and 6 bases lay between the germline ends. CDR3 nucleotide sequence: TGTGCCAGCAGCGTACTAGGAAATGAGCAGTTCTTC. Its translation: CASSVLGNEQFF.

The V gene is TRBV11-2, the J gene TRBJ1-3; possible D gene TRBD1, 6 bases. From germline, CDR1 is SGHAT and CDR2 FQNNGV. V lost 5 bases, J lost 2 bases, and 13 bases lay in between. This CDR3 spans 15 amino acids. This chain's CDR3 is CASSRTGSTGNTIYF. DNA for the CDR3: TGTGCCAGCAGCCGAACAGGGTCGACTGGAAACACCATATATTTT.

The gene calls are TRBV5-6 and TRBJ2-7; 9 bases map to TRBD1. J lost 6 bases, V lost 0 bases, and 16 bases had no gene match. This CDR3 has 18 amino acids. Germline loops: CDR1 SGHDT, CDR2 YYEEEE. In nucleotides, the CDR3 is TGTGCCAGCAGCTTGGCCTGGGGAGATTACAGGGGGCGGTCCGAGCAGTACTTC. Translating gives CASSLAWGDYRGRSEQYF.

Only a few counts were recorded for this clone. V gene TRBV30 combines with J gene TRBJ2-1; TRBD2 aligns across 8 bases. Per the germline V gene, CDR1 is GTSNPN and CDR2 is SVGIG (reference sequence). The CDR3 consists of 15 residues. The trim removed 6 bases at V and 3 bases at J, leaving 10 bases unmatched. CDR3 nucleotides: TGTGCCTGCCAGAGGGAGCGGGAGAGCTACAATGAGCAGTTCTTC. Amino acid sequence: CACQRERESYNEQFF.

The V and J genes are TRBV5-1 and TRBJ1-2, with 8 bases aligning to TRBD1. V lost 1 base, J lost 0 bases, and 5 bases stayed unmatched. This CDR3 contains 16 residues. Germline V gene data show CDR1 as SGHRS and CDR2 as YFSETQ. DNA for the CDR3: TGCGCCAGCAGCTTGACAGGGGGTAAATCTAACTATGGCTACACCTTC. Its protein is CASSLTGGKSNYGYTF.

The V gene is TRBV11-3, the J gene TRBJ2-1; 11 bases fit TRBD2. CDR3 length equals 16 residues. CDR1 SGHNT and CDR2 YENEEA come from the germline V gene. Trimming at V came to 1 base and at J to 5 bases, leaving 4 bases not matched to a gene. The CDR3 DNA sequence: TGTGCCAGCAGCTTAGGCGTGACTAGCGGGGACAATGAGCAGTTCTTC. Its translation: CASSLGVTSGDNEQFF.

The chain carries TRBV9 and TRBJ2-7, with unresolved D. The CDR3 spans 14 residues. V lost 2 bases and J 2 bases, leaving 11 bases between the germline ends. Per germline, CDR1 SGDLS and CDR2 YYNGEE. CDR3 DNA: TGTGCCAGCAGCGTTGGGAATGGAGCCTACGAGCAGTACTTC. Protein: CASSVGNGAYEQYF.

The genes are TRBV4-2 and TRBJ2-4, with TRBD2 matching 7 bases. V trimming: 0 bases; J trimming: 1 base; junction bases outside the gene matches: 6. The V gene's germline CDR1 is LGHNA and CDR2 YNFKEQ. CDR3 length equals 17 residues. The CDR3 nucleotides read TGTGCCAGCAGCCAAGAGATGGGGGAGGGGGCCAAAAACATTCAGTACTTC. It codes for CASSQEMGEGAKNIQYF.

The chain couples TRBV15 to TRBJ2-4; D gene ambiguous. This CDR3 has 12 amino acids. Germline-derived CDR1 and CDR2 are LNHNV and YYDKDF (reference sequence). Trimming left V 1 base short and J 8 bases short, with 6 bases between. The CDR3, as DNA: TGTGCCACCAGCAGAGGGTCGGACATTCAGTACTTC. This sequence encodes CATSRGSDIQYF.

This clone occurred a few times. J is TRBJ2-3 and V is TRBV4-3; D gene ambiguous. Germline V gene data show CDR1 as LGHNA and CDR2 as YSLEER. V was trimmed by 0 bases and J by 1 base, leaving 17 bases between them. This CDR3 has 18 amino acids. CDR3 sequence: CASSQELSTALGTDTQYF. The CDR3 DNA is TGCGCCAGCAGCCAAGAACTCTCGACGGCCCTAGGCACAGATACGCAGTATTTT.

The V and J genes are TRBV6-5 and TRBJ2-7, with D perhaps TRBD1 or TRBD2 (6 bases each). Germline V gene data show CDR1 as MNHEY and CDR2 as SVGAGI. The CDR3 extends over 14 amino acids. V dropped 2 bases and J dropped 6 bases, with 14 bases sitting between them. The CDR3 bases are TGTGCCAGCAGTTACGGGGGGCTTCATGGCGAGCAGTACTTC. Translated, it gives CASSYGGLHGEQYF.

The chain recombines TRBV2 with TRBJ1-3; D not resolved. Per germline, CDR1 SNHLY and CDR2 FYNNEI. Deletions cut 10 bases from V and 0 bases from J, with 10 bases between. The CDR3 totals 13 residues. The CDR3 coding sequence is TGTGCCACCGCCCTACTCTCTGGAAACACCATATATTTT. It codes for CATALLSGNTIYF.

The chain carries TRBV6-1 and TRBJ1-3; D is ambiguous. V was cut by 3 bases and J by 2 bases, with 8 bases left in between. The CDR3 runs to 14 residues. The V gene's germline CDR1 is MNHNS and CDR2 SASEGT. CDR3 in amino acids: CASSDARTGNTIYF. The DNA of the CDR3 is TGTGCCAGCAGTGACGCCCGGACTGGAAACACCATATATTTT.